Listed here are 18 T cell receptor beta chains from one sample, sequenced in a study of blood T cell repertoires in COVID-19. Clones were sequenced by immunoSEQ multiplex PCR, and TCRdb holds only the in-frame ones, with some missing. Of around 480,000 clones in the sample, approximately 89% were seen once. The source material was peripheral blood. The receptors shown here come from a woman in her forties or fifties with COVID-19, enrolled during active disease.

This chain uses TRBV6-5 with TRBJ2-6, with D possibly matching TRBD2 (5 bases). This CDR3 region has 16 residues. V gave up 4 bases and J gave up 1 base, with 11 bases separating them. Germline-derived CDR1 and CDR2 are MNHEY and SVGAGI. CDR3 sequence: CASSSPRGSGANVLTF. In nucleotides, the CDR3 is TGTGCCAGCAGTTCCCCCCGGGGATCTGGGGCCAACGTCCTGACTTTC.

This clone was observed a single time. V gene TRBV29-1 combines with J gene TRBJ1-4; no clear D. CDR1 is SQVTM and CDR2 is ANQGSEA in the germline V gene. With 0 bases removed from V and 2 bases from J, the gap between germline ends came to 4 bases. This CDR3 spans 13 amino acids. CDR3 in DNA: TGCAGCGTTGAAGATACTACTAATGAAAAACTGTTTTTT. Its translation: CSVEDTTNEKLFF.

The CDR3 reads CASTVLAGGLGEQFF. As DNA, the CDR3 is TGTGCCAGCACCGTACTAGCGGGGGGTTTAGGGGAGCAGTTCTTC. V is TRBV2 and J is TRBJ2-1; TRBD2 matches at 12 bases. Trimming at V came to 7 bases and at J to 10 bases, leaving 11 bases not matched to a gene. Germline CDR1 SNHLY, CDR2 FYNNEI. The CDR3 is 15 amino acids.

The chain has TRBV7-2 and TRBJ1-1; D ambiguous. CDR1 and CDR2 (germline): SGHTA, FQGNSA. The ends were cut back, 6 bases at V and 0 bases at J, with 8 bases in the middle. The CDR3 covers 13 residues. CDR3 nucleotide sequence: TGTGCCAGCAGTAAAACGGTGAACACTGAAGCTTTCTTT. Its protein product is CASSKTVNTEAFF.

This clone was found once. The rearrangement uses TRBV24-1 and TRBJ1-2; D perhaps matches TRBD1 (5 bases). The germline V gene encodes CDR1 KGHDR and CDR2 SFDVKD. The CDR3 is made up of 12 amino acids. Trimming removed 3 bases from V and 4 bases from J, with 5 bases in between. CDR3 sequence reads: CATSDQGYGYTF. In nucleotides, the CDR3 is TGTGCCACCAGTGATCAGGGCTATGGCTACACCTTC.

This clone was picked up a small number of times. The V and J genes are TRBV7-2 and TRBJ2-1, with TRBD2 as a possible D gene (6 bases). This CDR3 contains 14 residues. Per the germline V gene, CDR1 is SGHTA and CDR2 is FQGNSA. Trimming pared 3 bases from V and 5 bases from J, leaving 11 bases between. CDR3 protein: CASSFWGLNNEQFF. CDR3 in DNA: TGTGCCAGCAGCTTTTGGGGACTGAACAATGAGCAGTTCTTC.

The chain joins TRBV2 to TRBJ2-1; D perhaps matches TRBD2 (5 bases). Between the trimmed V and J ends, which lost 8 bases and 10 bases, there was a span of 15 bases. The CDR3 is 12 residues long. Looked up from germline, CDR1 is SNHLY and CDR2 is FYNNEI. The CDR3 DNA sequence: TGTGCCAGCGGACCTAGGATAGCGGAGCAGTTCTTC. Encoded protein: CASGPRIAEQFF.

The rearrangement uses TRBV15 and TRBJ2-5; maybe TRBD2 (6 bases). V was clipped by 5 bases and J by 6 bases, with 10 bases between them. Per germline, CDR1 LNHNV and CDR2 YYDKDF (reference sequence). This CDR3 is built from 12 residues. CDR3 sequence reads: CATSGGTKTQYF. Written as DNA, the CDR3 is TGTGCCACCAGCGGGGGGACGAAGACCCAGTACTTC.

This rearrangement joins TRBV25-1 to TRBJ1-1; D possibly corresponds to TRBD1 (6 bases). The CDR3 is made up of 12 amino acids. V was trimmed by 7 bases and J by 7 bases, leaving 13 bases between them. Germline CDR1 reads MGHDK; CDR2 reads SYGVNS. The CDR3 region is CASKEPQGEAFF. CDR3 DNA sequence: TGTGCCAGCAAAGAGCCACAGGGTGAAGCTTTCTTT.

This rearrangement joins TRBV6-6 to TRBJ1-5; tentatively, D is TRBD1 (5 bases). V was pared by 8 bases and J by 4 bases, with 9 bases between. The CDR3 has 12 residues. Germline CDR1 is MNHNY and CDR2 is SVGAGI (reference sequence). CDR3 loop: CASQTGNQPQHF. CDR3 sequence (DNA): TGTGCCAGCCAAACAGGTAATCAGCCCCAGCATTTT.

The V call is TRBV5-1, the J call TRBJ1-1; maybe TRBD1 (6 bases). The CDR3 contains 17 residues. Germline CDR1 reads SGHRS; CDR2 reads YFSETQ. Trimming removed 5 bases at V and 0 bases at J, with 20 bases between. Written as DNA, the CDR3 is TGCGCCAGCAGTAAGGGGGAAAGTTGGGACATGAACACTGAAGCTTTCTTT. This codes for CASSKGESWDMNTEAFF.

The chain combines TRBV7-9 with TRBJ2-2, with TRBD1 as a possible D gene (7 bases). CDR1 is SEHNR, CDR2 FQNEAQ, per germline (reference sequence). Trimming left V 11 bases short and J 3 bases short, with 16 bases between. The CDR3 runs 14 residues. CDR3 nucleotide sequence: TGTGCCGGCCCAGGGGGGTTCGACACCGGGGAGCTGTTTTTT. This translates into CAGPGGFDTGELFF.

V usage is TRBV13 and J usage is TRBJ2-7; 7 positions match TRBD1. There are 14 residues in the CDR3. CDR1 and CDR2 (germline): PRHDT, FYEKMQ (reference sequence). Trimming cost V 1 base and J 0 bases; bases outside gene matches: 0. The CDR3 DNA sequence: TGTGCCAGCAGCTTAGCAGGGGGCTCCTACGAGCAGTACTTC. The encoded protein is CASSLAGGSYEQYF.

The chain joins TRBV5-1 to TRBJ2-3; D call uncertain. CDR3 size: 15 residues. Germline V lookup: CDR1 SGHRS, CDR2 YFSETQ. Deletions cut 7 bases from V and 0 bases from J, with 15 bases between. CDR3 DNA: TGCGCCAGCTGCTATGTGTCTTCTAGCACAGATACGCAGTATTTT. As protein: CASCYVSSSTDTQYF.

This chain uses TRBV10-1 with TRBJ1-2; 8 bases match TRBD1. The V segment lost 4 bases and the J segment 7 bases; nucleotides outside the gene matches: 5. The CDR3 runs 13 residues. From germline, CDR1 is WNHNN and CDR2 SYGVQD (reference sequence). CDR3 protein: CASSGRGLRGYTF. The CDR3 bases are TGCGCCAGCAGTGGCAGGGGGCTACGTGGCTACACCTTC.

A remark on this clone: The same CDR3 can be traced to other DNA sequences in this sample. V usage is TRBV6-5 and J usage is TRBJ1-2, with D perhaps TRBD1 (5 bases). Trimming stripped 2 bases from V and 3 bases from J, with 7 bases between. The CDR3 is made up of 13 amino acids. Germline loops: CDR1 MNHEY, CDR2 SVGAGI. DNA for the CDR3: TGTGCCAGCAGTTACGGAGGGGACTATGGCTACACCTTC. Amino acid sequence: CASSYGGDYGYTF.

This chain links TRBV13 with TRBJ2-3; D call uncertain. V gave up 0 bases and J gave up 0 bases, with 10 bases separating them. The germline V gene encodes CDR1 PRHDT and CDR2 FYEKMQ (reference sequence). The CDR3 has 16 residues. In nucleotides, the CDR3 is TGTGCCAGCAGCTTAGGATCCTATACTAGCACAGATACGCAGTATTTT. It specifies CASSLGSYTSTDTQYF.

This CDR3 is CASSPPGGFYEQYF. The CDR3 region has the DNA TGTGCCAGCAGTCCACCCGGGGGGTTCTACGAGCAGTACTTC. This sequence joins TRBV11-2 and TRBJ2-7, with 7 bases lining up with TRBD2. V was pared by 6 bases and J by 3 bases, with 8 bases of the junction left unmatched. In germline, CDR1 is SGHAT, CDR2 FQNNGV. The CDR3 length is 14 residues.